A selection of T cell receptor beta chains follows, all from one sample in a study of CD8 T cells in Susac syndrome. One entry per CDR3 protein results from TCRdb running MiXCR on the immunoSEQ multiplex PCR reads. The sample records approximately 110,000 distinct CDR3 sequences, over 90% being singletons. The specimen was CD8+ T cells from PBMCs. The receptors shown here come from a human donor with multiple sclerosis. The CDR3 runs from the conserved cysteine through the conserved F or W. A D gene is named only where the DNA matches it firmly. The size field is filled for only some rows; it gives once, few, many or a size class.

J gene: TRBJ1-5
clone size: -
D gene: -
V gene: TRBV28
CDR3 protein: CASTLVRGPNQPQHF
CDR3 DNA: TGTGCCAGCACCCTAGTTCGGGGTCCCAATCAGCCCCAGCATTTT

J gene: TRBJ2-7
clone size: -
D gene: TRBD2
V gene: TRBV20-1
CDR3 protein: CSASEGRVYEQYF
CDR3 DNA: TGCAGTGCTAGTGAGGGGAGGGTCTACGAGCAGTACTTC

J gene: TRBJ2-7
clone size: -
D gene: TRBD1
V gene: TRBV27
CDR3 protein: CASSLRQGAPEEQYF
CDR3 DNA: TGTGCCAGCAGTCTCCGACAGGGGGCGCCGGAGGAGCAGTACTTC

J gene: TRBJ2-4
clone size: -
D gene: TRBD2
V gene: TRBV20-1
CDR3 protein: CSARPQRGGNIQYF
CDR3 DNA: TGCAGTGCTAGACCTCAGCGGGGGGGGAACATTCAGTACTTC

J gene: TRBJ2-2
clone size: -
D gene: -
V gene: TRBV5-6
CDR3 protein: CASSLGAGRTGELFF
CDR3 DNA: TGTGCCAGCAGCCTTGGGGCAGGGCGTACCGGGGAGCTGTTTTTT

J gene: TRBJ2-1
clone size: -
D gene: -
V gene: TRBV5-1
CDR3 protein: CASSLKTDHTGEQFF
CDR3 DNA: TGCGCCAGCAGCTTGAAGACGGACCACACAGGTGAGCAGTTCTTC

J gene: TRBJ2-6
clone size: -
D gene: -
V gene: TRBV11-2
CDR3 protein: CASSFSYPGASGANVLTF
CDR3 DNA: TGTGCCAGCAGCTTTTCGTATCCGGGGGCGTCTGGGGCCAACGTCCTGACTTTC

J gene: TRBJ1-1
clone size: -
D gene: -
V gene: TRBV12-5
CDR3 protein: CASGLARGGTEAFF
CDR3 DNA: TGTGCTAGTGGTTTGGCTAGGGGGGGCACTGAAGCTTTCTTT

J gene: TRBJ2-3
clone size: -
D gene: TRBD1
V gene: TRBV7-3
CDR3 protein: CASSSQGSSTDTQYF
CDR3 DNA: TGTGCCAGCAGCTCACAGGGGTCTAGCACAGATACGCAGTATTTT

J gene: TRBJ2-5
clone size: few
D gene: -
V gene: TRBV5-1
CDR3 protein: CASSSELQRKTQYF
CDR3 DNA: TGCGCCAGCAGCTCGGAGCTGCAGCGCAAGACCCAGTACTTC

J gene: TRBJ1-2
clone size: -
D gene: -
V gene: TRBV3-1
CDR3 protein: CASSQETQDSLANYGYTF
CDR3 DNA: TGTGCCAGCAGCCAAGAGACACAGGACAGCCTTGCTAACTATGGCTACACCTTC

J gene: TRBJ1-1
clone size: -
D gene: -
V gene: TRBV28
CDR3 protein: CASSPLGVRTEAFF
CDR3 DNA: TGTGCCAGCAGTCCACTAGGGGTTCGAACTGAAGCTTTCTTT

J gene: TRBJ2-7
clone size: -
D gene: -
V gene: TRBV7-9
CDR3 protein: CASSPTLRYTYEQYF
CDR3 DNA: TGTGCCAGCAGCCCGACCCTTAGATACACCTACGAGCAGTACTTC

J gene: TRBJ2-5
clone size: -
D gene: TRBD1
V gene: TRBV19
CDR3 protein: CASSLTGLGETQYF
CDR3 DNA: TGTGCCAGTAGCCTGACAGGGTTGGGGGAGACCCAGTACTTC

J gene: TRBJ2-7
clone size: -
D gene: -
V gene: TRBV4-1
CDR3 protein: CASSQEQDTYEQYF
CDR3 DNA: TGCGCCAGCAGCCAAGAACAGGACACCTACGAGCAGTACTTC

J gene: TRBJ2-5
clone size: -
D gene: -
V gene: TRBV28
CDR3 protein: CASSSWETQYF
CDR3 DNA: TGTGCCAGCAGTTCATGGGAGACCCAGTACTTC

J gene: TRBJ1-1
clone size: -
D gene: -
V gene: TRBV27
CDR3 protein: CASSTGRGTEAFF
CDR3 DNA: TGTGCCAGCAGTACAGGGAGAGGCACTGAAGCTTTCTTT

J gene: TRBJ2-7
clone size: -
D gene: TRBD2
V gene: TRBV20-1
CDR3 protein: CSARDPSGGALEQYF
CDR3 DNA: TGCAGTGCTAGAGATCCGAGCGGGGGGGCACTCGAGCAGTACTTC

J gene: TRBJ1-1
clone size: -
D gene: -
V gene: TRBV7-9
CDR3 protein: CASTILLTEAFF
CDR3 DNA: TGTGCCAGCACCATCCTTCTCACTGAAGCTTTCTTT

J gene: TRBJ1-2
clone size: -
D gene: -
V gene: TRBV2
CDR3 protein: CASWDSHTF
CDR3 DNA: TGTGCCTCCTGGGACTCTCACACCTTC

J gene: TRBJ2-7
clone size: -
D gene: -
V gene: TRBV29-1
CDR3 protein: CSVGASGGAQEQYF
CDR3 DNA: TGCAGCGTTGGAGCGAGCGGAGGGGCCCAGGAGCAGTACTTC

J gene: TRBJ1-1
clone size: -
D gene: -
V gene: TRBV15
CDR3 protein: CATSTGFNTEAFF
CDR3 DNA: TGTGCCACCAGCACAGGGTTTAACACTGAAGCTTTCTTT

J gene: TRBJ2-1
clone size: few
D gene: TRBD2
V gene: TRBV3-1
CDR3 protein: CASSRAGGYNEQFF
CDR3 DNA: TGTGCCAGCAGCCGGGCGGGGGGATATAATGAGCAGTTCTTC

J gene: TRBJ2-1
clone size: -
D gene: TRBD2
V gene: TRBV13
CDR3 protein: CASSLRTSGSNNEQFF
CDR3 DNA: TGTGCCAGCAGCTTACGAACTAGCGGGAGCAACAATGAGCAGTTCTTC

J gene: TRBJ2-2
clone size: -
D gene: -
V gene: TRBV9
CDR3 protein: CASSTLGTENTGELFF
CDR3 DNA: TGTGCCAGCAGCACCCTCGGGACGGAGAACACCGGGGAGCTGTTTTTT

J gene: TRBJ2-1
clone size: once
D gene: TRBD1
V gene: TRBV3-1
CDR3 protein: CASSLHRDRGGYNEQFF
CDR3 DNA: TGTGCCAGCAGCCTTCACCGGGACAGGGGTGGGTACAATGAGCAGTTCTTC

J gene: TRBJ2-2
clone size: -
D gene: TRBD1
V gene: TRBV3-1
CDR3 protein: CASSAGTGGTGELFF
CDR3 DNA: TGTGCCAGCAGCGCCGGGACAGGCGGTACCGGGGAGCTGTTTTTT

J gene: TRBJ1-1
clone size: few
D gene: -
V gene: TRBV7-9
CDR3 protein: CASSLAKGGTEAFF
CDR3 DNA: TGTGCCAGCAGCTTAGCTAAGGGAGGCACTGAAGCTTTCTTT

J gene: TRBJ2-7
clone size: -
D gene: TRBD1
V gene: TRBV9
CDR3 protein: CASSVGQGLHF
CDR3 DNA: TGTGCCAGCAGCGTCGGACAGGGATTACACTTC

J gene: TRBJ2-2
clone size: -
D gene: TRBD1
V gene: TRBV5-6
CDR3 protein: CASSLGQGAAGELFF
CDR3 DNA: TGTGCCAGCAGCTTGGGACAGGGGGCGGCCGGGGAGCTGTTTTTT

J gene: TRBJ2-1
clone size: -
D gene: -
V gene: TRBV9
CDR3 protein: CASSGGGTISYNEQFF
CDR3 DNA: TGTGCCAGCAGCGGCGGGGGCACCATCTCCTACAATGAGCAGTTCTTC

J gene: TRBJ1-6
clone size: -
D gene: -
V gene: TRBV27
CDR3 protein: CASSLWAPPAASPLHF
CDR3 DNA: TGTGCCAGCAGTTTATGGGCCCCCCCGGCGGCTTCACCCCTCCACTTT

J gene: TRBJ1-5
clone size: -
D gene: -
V gene: TRBV19
CDR3 protein: CASSIESRGGYQPQHF
CDR3 DNA: TGTGCCAGTAGTATAGAGTCAAGGGGGGGATATCAGCCCCAGCATTTT

J gene: TRBJ2-2
clone size: -
D gene: TRBD2
V gene: TRBV6-1
CDR3 protein: CASTGGRTGELFF
CDR3 DNA: TGTGCCAGCACGGGGGGGCGAACCGGGGAGCTGTTTTTT

J gene: TRBJ2-1
clone size: -
D gene: -
V gene: TRBV24-1
CDR3 protein: CATSDLQGGPHNEQFF
CDR3 DNA: TGTGCCACCAGTGATTTGCAAGGGGGGCCCCACAATGAGCAGTTCTTC

J gene: TRBJ2-6
clone size: -
D gene: -
V gene: TRBV25-1
CDR3 protein: CASSEGQSRFLSGANVLTF
CDR3 DNA: TGTGCCAGCAGTGAAGGACAGTCTCGGTTTCTCTCTGGGGCCAACGTCCTGACTTTC

J gene: TRBJ2-1
clone size: -
D gene: -
V gene: TRBV2
CDR3 protein: CASIPTGWNEQFF
CDR3 DNA: TGTGCCAGCATTCCTACAGGGTGGAATGAGCAGTTCTTC

J gene: TRBJ2-7
clone size: -
D gene: -
V gene: TRBV27
CDR3 protein: CASSIQGEGYEQYF
CDR3 DNA: TGTGCCAGCAGTATACAGGGGGAGGGGTACGAGCAGTACTTC

J gene: TRBJ1-5
clone size: -
D gene: TRBD1
V gene: TRBV20-1
CDR3 protein: CSACPFRDRLCQPQHF
CDR3 DNA: TGCAGTGCCTGCCCCTTCCGGGACAGGCTCTGTCAGCCCCAGCATTTT

J gene: TRBJ2-4
clone size: -
D gene: -
V gene: TRBV5-4
CDR3 protein: CASSFPQGTKNIQYF
CDR3 DNA: TGTGCCAGCAGCTTCCCACAGGGAACCAAAAACATTCAGTACTTC

J gene: TRBJ1-1
clone size: -
D gene: -
V gene: TRBV27
CDR3 protein: CASSYQRNTEAFF
CDR3 DNA: TGTGCCAGCAGTTACCAGCGGAACACTGAAGCTTTCTTT

J gene: TRBJ1-2
clone size: -
D gene: -
V gene: TRBV6-6
CDR3 protein: CASSYRVQDGYTF
CDR3 DNA: TGTGCCAGCAGTTACCGGGTACAAGATGGCTACACCTTC

J gene: TRBJ1-2
clone size: -
D gene: -
V gene: TRBV4-1
CDR3 protein: CASSQMGSSRPPDTF
CDR3 DNA: TGCGCCAGCAGCCAAATGGGGTCGTCGCGGCCCCCTGACACCTTC

J gene: TRBJ1-1
clone size: -
D gene: -
V gene: TRBV6-5
CDR3 protein: CASSFSSQGKMNTEAFF
CDR3 DNA: TGTGCCAGCAGTTTCTCGAGTCAGGGGAAGATGAACACTGAAGCTTTCTTT

J gene: TRBJ2-3
clone size: -
D gene: -
V gene: TRBV5-4
CDR3 protein: CASSSRAGGLPTSTDTQYF
CDR3 DNA: TGTGCCAGCAGCTCTCGCGCGGGCGGGCTCCCGACTAGCACAGATACGCAGTATTTT

J gene: TRBJ1-2
clone size: -
D gene: TRBD1
V gene: TRBV20-1
CDR3 protein: CSAAPGQGFHGYTF
CDR3 DNA: TGCAGTGCCGCTCCCGGACAGGGATTTCATGGCTACACCTTC

J gene: TRBJ1-4
clone size: -
D gene: -
V gene: TRBV9
CDR3 protein: CASALEATNEKLFF
CDR3 DNA: TGTGCCAGCGCGCTTGAGGCAACTAATGAAAAACTGTTTTTT